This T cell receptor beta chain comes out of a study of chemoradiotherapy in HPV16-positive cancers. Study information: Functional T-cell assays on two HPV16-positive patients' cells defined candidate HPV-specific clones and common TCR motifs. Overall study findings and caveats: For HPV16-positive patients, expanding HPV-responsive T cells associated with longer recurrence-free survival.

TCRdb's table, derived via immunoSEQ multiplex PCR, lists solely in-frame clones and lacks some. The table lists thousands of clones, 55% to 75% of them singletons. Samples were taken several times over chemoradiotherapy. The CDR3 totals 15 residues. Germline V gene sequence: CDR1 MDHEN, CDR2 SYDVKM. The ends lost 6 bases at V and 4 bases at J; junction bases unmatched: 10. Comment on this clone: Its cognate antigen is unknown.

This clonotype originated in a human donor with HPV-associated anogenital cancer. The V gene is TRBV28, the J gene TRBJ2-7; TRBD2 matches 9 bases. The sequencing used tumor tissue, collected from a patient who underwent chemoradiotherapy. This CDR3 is CASRSPLAGRYEQYF. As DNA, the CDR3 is TGTGCCAGCAGGTCGCCTCTAGCGGGGAGGTACGAGCAGTACTTC.